This passage covers 15 T cell receptor beta chains from one sample sequenced in a study of cytomegalovirus exposure and HLA in healthy donors. The PCR was carried out with 60 Vbeta primers and 13 Jbeta primers. Only in-frame clones appear in the TCRdb table, and some are missing; sequencing was by immunoSEQ multiplex PCR. The sample includes approximately 150,000 clones, roughly 80% of them seen just once. The sample was PBMCs. The receptors come from a man aged 18 to 29 in good health and CMV-seropositive.

The chain couples TRBV9 to TRBJ2-1; weak D call: TRBD2 (6 bases). Germline V gene lookup returns CDR1 SGDLS and CDR2 YYNGEE. The CDR3 totals 16 residues. Trimming left V 2 bases short and J 0 bases short, with 12 bases between. The CDR3 DNA sequence: TGTGCCAGCAGCGTCTCGACTAGGGGCTCCTACAATGAGCAGTTCTTC. It specifies CASSVSTRGSYNEQFF.

The rearrangement uses TRBV11-2 and TRBJ1-2; tentatively, D is TRBD1 (5 bases). Germline V CDR1 and CDR2: SGHAT, FQNNGV. V was shortened by 0 bases and J by 0 bases, with 11 bases between the two germline ends. CDR3 length equals 16 residues. The CDR3 loop is CASSLDVGGPNYGYTF. The CDR3 DNA is TGTGCCAGCAGCTTAGATGTGGGGGGACCTAACTATGGCTACACCTTC.

The rearrangement links TRBV18 to TRBJ2-2; TRBD2 aligns across 9 bases. Germline V gene data show CDR1 as KGHSH and CDR2 as LQKENI. Trimming removed 2 bases from V and 7 bases from J; junction bases left unmatched: 5. The CDR3 loop spans 15 amino acids. CDR3 residues: CASSPTGLANGELFF. The CDR3 DNA follows: TGTGCCAGCTCACCAACGGGACTAGCAAACGGGGAGCTGTTTTTT.

This clone was seen more than once but under ten times. The rearrangement uses TRBV25-1 and TRBJ1-1, with TRBD1 matching over 9 bases. The junction had 5 bases not matched to a gene; V was cut back by 0 bases and J by 6 bases. The CDR3 is 15 amino acids. Germline loops: CDR1 MGHDK, CDR2 SYGVNS. CDR3 DNA: TGTGCCAGCAGTGAATACGGGGACAGGGCCCCTGAAGCTTTCTTT. Amino acids: CASSEYGDRAPEAFF.

This clone was found once. CDR3 region: CAWSPLGAMNTEAFF. CDR3 bases: TGTGCCTGGAGCCCCCTGGGGGCAATGAACACTGAAGCTTTCTTT. The chain links TRBV30 to TRBJ1-1; the D gene is possibly TRBD1 (6 bases). Germline V gene data show CDR1 as GTSNPN and CDR2 as SVGIG (reference sequence). V was clipped by 3 bases and J by 0 bases, with 14 bases between them. The CDR3 is 15 residues long. The full variable domain, with the rest looked up from reference TRBV30 and TRBJ1-1, is SQTIHQWPATLVQPVGSPLSLECTVEGTSNPNLYWYRQAAGRGLQLLFYSVGIGQISSEVPQNLSASRPQDRQFILSSKKLLLSDSGFYLCAWSPLGAMNTEAFFGQGTRLTVV.

This sequence joins TRBV2 and TRBJ1-6; weak D call: TRBD1 (6 bases). Germline values: CDR1 SNHLY, CDR2 FYNNEI. V lost 0 bases, J lost 9 bases, and 9 bases lay in between. This CDR3 has 14 residues. CDR3 in amino acids: CASSEALGASPLHF. The CDR3 nucleotides are TGTGCCAGCAGTGAAGCTTTGGGGGCTTCACCCCTCCACTTT.

The table lists this clone with a few counts. V gene TRBV7-6 combines with J gene TRBJ2-7, with D maybe TRBD2 (7 bases). The length of the CDR3 is 14 residues. V dropped 2 bases and J dropped 7 bases, with 15 bases sitting between them. Germline values: CDR1 SGHVS, CDR2 FNYEAQ. In DNA form, the CDR3 reads TGTGCCAGCAGCTTATCGGGGGGCTCGGGAGAGCAGTACTTC. Protein: CASSLSGGSGEQYF.

This rearrangement joins TRBV6-5 to TRBJ2-7, with 9 bases identical to TRBD2. Germline V gene sequence: CDR1 MNHEY, CDR2 SVGAGI. This CDR3 is 15 amino acids long. The J segment lost 4 bases and the V segment lost 5 bases, leaving 9 bases of the junction unmatched. CDR3 region: CASSLGVAGAYEQYF. The CDR3 DNA sequence: TGTGCCAGCAGTCTCGGCGTAGCGGGAGCTTACGAGCAGTACTTC.

This rearrangement joins TRBV7-9 to TRBJ1-5; 7 bases line up with TRBD1. The J segment lost 0 bases and the V segment lost 1 base, leaving 12 bases of the junction unmatched. This CDR3 region has 19 residues. Germline CDR1 SEHNR, CDR2 FQNEAQ (reference sequence). The chain's CDR3 is CASSLGRGAGRHSNQPQHF. The CDR3 DNA reads TGTGCCAGCAGCTTAGGCAGGGGGGCGGGTAGGCATAGCAATCAGCCCCAGCATTTT.

V is TRBV29-1 and J is TRBJ1-1; D call uncertain. Trimming shortened V by 0 bases and J by 3 bases, and 5 bases separated the two germline ends. Germline V gives CDR1 SQVTM, CDR2 ANQGSEA. The CDR3 length is 12 residues. The CDR3 region has the DNA TGCAGCGTTGAAGATCCGTACACTGAAGCTTTCTTT. Its protein is CSVEDPYTEAFF.

V is TRBV4-1 and J is TRBJ2-3, with 14 bases fitting TRBD2. The CDR3 sequence is 17 residues long. CDR1 MGHRA and CDR2 YSYEKL come from the germline V gene. V shed 1 base and J 3 bases; nucleotides not matched to a gene: 3. CDR3 DNA sequence: TGCGCCAGCAGCCAAGGGGGGACTAGCGGGAGAACAGATACGCAGTATTTT. Protein sequence: CASSQGGTSGRTDTQYF.

The genes are TRBV7-2 and TRBJ2-3, with D possibly being TRBD1 (6 bases). This CDR3 is 14 amino acids long. Germline loops: CDR1 SGHTA, CDR2 FQGNSA. Between the trimmed V and J ends, which lost 4 bases and 1 base, there was a span of 9 bases. CDR3 nucleotides: TGTGCCAGCAGCTCACAGGGCCGCACAGATACGCAGTATTTT. Residues: CASSSQGRTDTQYF.

The rearrangement links TRBV6-1 to TRBJ2-7, with 7 nucleotides matching TRBD1. CDR1 and CDR2 (germline): MNHNS, SASEGT. Unmatched junction bases numbered 5, after V lost 3 bases and J lost 3 bases. CDR3 length: 14 amino acids. The CDR3 region is CASSEKPGGYEQYF. CDR3 nucleotide sequence: TGTGCCAGCAGTGAGAAGCCAGGGGGCTACGAGCAGTACTTC.

This clone occurred once. The chain carries TRBV27 and TRBJ1-1, with 10 positions matching TRBD1. With 7 bases clipped from V and 3 bases from J, the junction kept 5 bases outside the gene matches. The germline V gene has CDR1 MNHEY and CDR2 SMNVEV (reference sequence). This CDR3 is built from 14 residues. CDR3: CASTRTGGYTEAFF. Written as DNA, the CDR3 is TGTGCCAGCACCAGGACAGGGGGATACACTGAAGCTTTCTTT.

This clone appeared a single time. The rearrangement uses TRBV19 and TRBJ2-7, with TRBD2 matching over 13 bases. Losses at the gene ends were 4 bases for V and 4 bases for J; bases not matched to a gene: 4. Looked up from germline, CDR1 is LNHDA and CDR2 is SQIVND (reference sequence). There are 15 residues in the CDR3. The CDR3 coding sequence is TGTGCCAGTAGTACGCGACTAGCGGGAGGTTACGAGCAGTACTTC. This sequence encodes CASSTRLAGGYEQYF.